This T cell receptor beta chain was documented in a study of T cell responses to AZD1222 COVID-19 vaccine (dated by TCRdb to the early 2020s). About the full investigation: AZD1222 recipients given second doses at about 4 weeks or at about 12 weeks were pooled, since spike-specific TCR depth and breadth were not found to differ between the two schedules. A total of 233 trial participants underwent TCR sequencing, of whom 200 to 220 received two doses of AZD1222 and 26 received two doses of the MenACWY control vaccine. Trial participants were enrolled into age subgroups of 18-55, 56-69 and 70-plus years, which contained about 150, 28 and 57 TCR-sequenced participants, respectively. What the study reported, not specific to this receptor: Conclusions about previously exposed vaccinees are limited because only five to seven AZD1222 recipients were SARS-CoV-2 seropositive at baseline. Reportedly, almost half of the unique spike-specific TCRs recognized epitopes lying outside the regions that are mutated in the B.1.351 and B.1.1.7 variants. After two AZD1222 doses, both the breadth and the depth of spike-specific TCRs were significantly higher than at day 0 and than in MenACWY recipients. Because no samples from the day 14 peak response were available, repertoires could be characterized only after the peak T cell response. The 56-69-year group was small, and its depth increase did not reach significance, likely because of low power. Participants were mostly white British and included more females than males, and it was suggested by the authors that clonal diversity may have been underestimated. CD4 TCRs associated with the vaccine covered the entire spike protein, and the dominant responses were in regions 160-218 and 743-854.

This clone was seen just once. The clone's antigen remains unknown. The input lacks base qualities; no much larger clone sits a single base away. The CDR3 regions of human TCRbeta chains were analyzed by immunosequencing. The paper's data handling went like this. Repertoire TCRs were checked for matches against a reference library of SARS-CoV-2-specific TCRs that had been generated using the MIRA antigen-specificity platform. Breadth was defined as the fraction of unique TCRs that were SARS-CoV-2-associated. Depth was defined as the fraction of total T cells that were SARS-CoV-2-associated. Using the MIRA data, every spike-specific TCR was mapped to the spike region that the TCR reacted to and assigned to either a CD4 or a CD8 class. Log10-transformed breadth and depth values were compared by one-way ANOVA with Sidak's multiple comparisons tests. The clones in this table, taken by TCRdb from immuneACCESS, are in-frame only. Not every clone is retained; where verified, under half of the shortfall comes from an unresolved V gene, and the cause of the rest is unknown. That table supplies the V and J calls and clone size; D and trimming were determined from the DNA. Counted in this sample were about 170,000 clones; over 75% of them appeared once. The ten top clones hold 1.5% of the sample.

The time point label of this sample denotes: baseline before first vaccination. Vaccinee samples were obtained from the UK trials COV001 and COV002, which included a single-blind randomized controlled phase 2/3 trial of AZD1222 (ChAdOx1 nCoV-19) in healthy adults. For TCRbeta chain sequencing, PBMC samples from trial participants were taken at day 0 and at day 28 after the second dose. Trimming at the junction amounts to 2 bases on V and 7 bases on J, and the germline ends lie 11 bases apart. The germline V gene sets CDR1 to MNHEY and CDR2 to SVGAGI. From the cysteine up to the phenylalanine, the CDR3 has a length of 13 residues. CDR3 DNA is the only sequence kept; it has 39 bases, read in frame from the first base.

The chain is assembled from TRBV6-5 and TRBJ1-1, with no confidently assigned D gene. The sequencing used peripheral blood, collected on day 0 of AZD1222 vaccination. This TCR came from an adult in good health. The DNA sequence reads TGTGCCAGCAGTTACGGCCACTTTAATGAAGCTTTCTTT. Translated, this gives CASSYGHFNEAFF.